This passage covers 27 T cell receptor beta chains from one sample sequenced in a study of blood T cell repertoires in COVID-19. The table came from immunoSEQ multiplex PCR; TCRdb's copy has only in-frame clones and leaves some out. The repertoire has about 120,000 clones, 85% to 90% of them found once; the top ten carry 25% to 30%. The sample taken for sequencing was peripheral blood. The receptors stem from a woman in her seventies with acute or convalescent COVID-19.

This chain connects TRBV2 to TRBJ1-6, with 7 positions matching TRBD1. The germline V gene has CDR1 SNHLY and CDR2 FYNNEI. This CDR3 contains 13 residues. The trim removed 7 bases at V and 10 bases at J, leaving 7 bases unmatched. Here the CDR3 DNA reads TGTGCCAGCATCGTGGACAGGAACTCACCCCTCCACTTT. Amino acid sequence: CASIVDRNSPLHF.

The chain links TRBV2 to TRBJ1-1; D is perhaps TRBD1 (5 bases). Germline CDR1 SNHLY, CDR2 FYNNEI. Trimming removed 2 bases from V and 4 bases from J, with 14 bases in between. CDR3 length equals 15 residues. The CDR3 sequence: CASSEMGGGGTEAFF. Written as DNA, the CDR3 is TGTGCCAGCAGTGAAATGGGGGGAGGTGGCACTGAAGCTTTCTTT.

The chain carries TRBV30 and TRBJ2-7; 10 nucleotides agree with TRBD2. J was trimmed by 6 bases and V by 4 bases; bases with no gene match: 6. The CDR3 consists of 13 residues. Germline V gives CDR1 GTSNPN, CDR2 SVGIG (reference sequence). The CDR3 sequence is CAWKRAGGGEQYF. As DNA, the CDR3 is TGTGCCTGGAAGCGAGCGGGGGGGGGCGAGCAGTACTTC.

The chain has TRBV28 and TRBJ2-7, with TRBD2 as a possible D gene (6 bases). Germline assignment: CDR1 MDHEN and CDR2 SYDVKM. Trimming left V 6 bases short and J 0 bases short, with 18 bases between. The CDR3 has 16 amino acids. This CDR3 is CASSLAGTSSSYEQYF. The CDR3 coding sequence is TGTGCCAGCAGCTTGGCCGGGACTTCAAGCTCCTACGAGCAGTACTTC.

V is TRBV9 and J is TRBJ2-1, with TRBD2 identical over 9 bases. Germline lookup yields CDR1 SGDLS and CDR2 YYNGEE. V lost 6 bases to trimming and J lost 7 bases; unmatched junction nucleotides: 11. This CDR3 has 15 residues. The CDR3 spells CASTSYSGGLNEQFF. CDR3 in DNA: TGTGCCAGCACCTCTTATAGCGGGGGACTTAATGAGCAGTTCTTC.

This sequence joins TRBV10-2 and TRBJ2-3, with 7 bases fitting TRBD1. Trimming cost V 7 bases and J 2 bases; bases outside gene matches: 9. Germline lookup yields CDR1 WSHSY and CDR2 SAAADI. The CDR3 is made up of 15 amino acids. CDR3 in amino acids: CASTLVDRVTDTQYF. Written as DNA, the CDR3 is TGCGCCAGCACCTTGGTAGACAGGGTCACAGATACGCAGTATTTT.

This chain links TRBV5-1 with TRBJ2-5; TRBD1 matches 8 bases. The CDR3 loop spans 14 amino acids. CDR1 is SGHRS and CDR2 is YFSETQ in the germline V gene. V trimming: 3 bases; J trimming: 4 bases; junction bases outside the gene matches: 5. The CDR3 DNA follows: TGCGCCAGCAGCTCGGAGGGGACAGGAGAGACCCAGTACTTC. Amino acid sequence: CASSSEGTGETQYF. The complete variable domain, with remaining parts taken from reference TRBV5-1 and TRBJ2-5, reads KAGVTQTPRYLIKTRGQQVTLSCSPISGHRSVSWYQQTPGQGLQFLFEYFSETQRNKGNFPGRFSGRQFSNSRSEMNVSTLELGDSALYLCASSSEGTGETQYFGPGTRLLVL.

This clone appeared a single time. The rearrangement joins TRBV11-2 to TRBJ1-4; 9 nucleotides match TRBD1. The CDR3 consists of 16 residues. J was trimmed by 8 bases and V by 5 bases; bases with no gene match: 12. Per the germline V gene, CDR1 is SGHAT and CDR2 is FQNNGV. The CDR3 here is CASSQDRGVSREKLFF. In DNA, the CDR3 is TGTGCCAGCAGCCAAGACAGGGGGGTGTCTCGGGAAAAACTGTTTTTT.

The chain employs TRBV10-1 and TRBJ2-1; 13 bases are a match to TRBD2. V lost 7 bases and J lost 7; bases outside the gene matches: 7. In germline, CDR1 is WNHNN, CDR2 SYGVQD (reference sequence). The CDR3 runs 15 residues. CDR3: CASIRTSGGVNEQFF. CDR3 DNA: TGCGCCAGCATCAGGACTAGCGGGGGAGTAAATGAGCAGTTCTTC.

The chain combines TRBV5-1 with TRBJ2-1, with 10 bases aligning to TRBD1. CDR1 is SGHRS and CDR2 is YFSETQ in the germline V gene. The CDR3 has 14 amino acids. The J segment lost 7 bases and the V segment lost 4 bases, leaving 5 bases of the junction unmatched. Here the CDR3 reads CASSNPGQGNEQFF. The CDR3, as DNA: TGCGCCAGCAGCAACCCGGGACAGGGGAATGAGCAGTTCTTC.

The sample holds one count of this clone. The rearrangement uses TRBV2 and TRBJ1-5; maybe TRBD1 (5 bases). With 6 bases removed from V and 6 bases from J, the gap between germline ends came to 9 bases. The CDR3 is made up of 12 amino acids. In germline, CDR1 is SNHLY, CDR2 FYNNEI. The CDR3 nucleotides are TGTGCCAGCAGGGGGCCTGGTCAGCCCCAGCATTTT. This codes for CASRGPGQPQHF.

The J gene is TRBJ2-7, the V gene TRBV28; D possibly corresponds to TRBD1 (6 bases). The CDR3 runs 14 residues. Germline CDR1 reads MDHEN; CDR2 reads SYDVKM. V shed 3 bases and J shed 1 base, with 10 bases lying between them. The CDR3 region is CASSFPDRSYEQYF. CDR3 in DNA: TGTGCCAGCAGTTTCCCCGACAGGTCCTACGAGCAGTACTTC.

This clone was recorded only once. V usage is TRBV7-8 and J usage is TRBJ2-2; TRBD1 is a possible D gene (5 bases). Germline values: CDR1 SGHVS, CDR2 FQNEAQ. Trimming left V 3 bases short and J 5 bases short, with 13 bases between. The CDR3 extends over 15 amino acids. This CDR3 reads CASSLIGAGTGELFF. The DNA of the CDR3 is TGTGCCAGCAGCTTGATAGGGGCAGGGACCGGGGAGCTGTTTTTT. The whole variable domain, filled in from reference TRBV7-8 and TRBJ2-2, reads GAGVSQSPRYKVAKRGQDVALRCDPISGHVSLFWYQQALGQGPEFLTYFQNEAQLDKSGLPSDRFFAERPEGSVSTLKIQRTQQEDSAVYLCASSLIGAGTGELFFGEGSRLTVL.

V gene TRBV18 combines with J gene TRBJ1-2; D might be TRBD1 (5 bases). Germline V lookup: CDR1 KGHSH, CDR2 LQKENI. The CDR3 is 17 residues long. V was shortened by 0 bases and J by 2 bases, with 16 bases between the two germline ends. CDR3 protein: CASSPPGRLPGNYGYTF. CDR3 in DNA: TGTGCCAGCTCACCACCGGGGAGGTTGCCAGGGAACTATGGCTACACCTTC.

The chain combines TRBV9 with TRBJ1-1; D perhaps matches TRBD1 (5 bases). Germline CDR1 reads SGDLS; CDR2 reads YYNGEE. V lost 1 base, J lost 1 base, and 14 bases lay in between. CDR3 size: 16 residues. The CDR3 region has the DNA TGTGCCAGCAGCGTACAGGGTTCAGGAACGAACACTGAAGCTTTCTTT. Protein: CASSVQGSGTNTEAFF.

The V gene is TRBV7-9, the J gene TRBJ2-7; the D is unclear. Germline-derived CDR1 and CDR2 are SEHNR and FQNEAQ (reference sequence). This CDR3 is 12 amino acids long. Trimming took off 4 bases at V and 3 bases at J, with 7 bases between the two ends. CDR3 nucleotides: TGTGCCAGCAGCTCGACAATCTACGAGCAGTACTTC. As protein: CASSSTIYEQYF.

The chain uses TRBV7-9 and TRBJ1-2, with D unclear. Trimming removed 2 bases from V and 4 bases from J, with 11 bases in between. CDR3 length: 14 residues. The germline V gene encodes CDR1 SEHNR and CDR2 FQNEAQ (reference sequence). The CDR3 sequence: CASSLSPRFYGYTF. CDR3 sequence (DNA): TGTGCCAGCAGCTTATCGCCGAGATTCTATGGCTACACCTTC.

V and J are TRBV19 and TRBJ1-1, with a tentative D call TRBD1 (5 bases). The CDR3 runs to 10 residues. Trimming took off 10 bases at V and 11 bases at J, with 14 bases between the two ends. Germline CDR1 LNHDA, CDR2 SQIVND (reference sequence). Here the CDR3 reads CATRDRTAFF. The CDR3 DNA sequence: TGTGCCACCAGGGATAGGACGGCTTTCTTT. The full variable domain, completed using reference TRBV19 and TRBJ1-1, is DGGITQSPKYLFRKEGQNVTLSCEQNLNHDAMYWYRQDPGQGLRLIYYSQIVNDFQKGDIAEGYSVSREKKESFPLTVTSAQKNPTAFYLCATRDRTAFFGQGTRLTVV.

The V and J genes are TRBV28 and TRBJ2-7; 7 positions match TRBD1. The CDR3 is made up of 13 amino acids. From germline, CDR1 is MDHEN and CDR2 SYDVKM. V dropped 4 bases and J dropped 3; count of bases not matched to a gene: 3. CDR3 nucleotide sequence: TGTGCCAGCAGTTCGGGACAGCTCTACGAGCAGTACTTC. Translation gives CASSSGQLYEQYF.

The CDR3 DNA reads as TGTGCCAGCAGCTCGCCTTGGGCAGGCGAAGAGACCCAGTACTTC. It encodes CASSSPWAGEETQYF. V and J are TRBV7-9 and TRBJ2-5; no clear D. Germline V gene sequence: CDR1 SEHNR, CDR2 FQNEAQ (reference sequence). Trimming took 4 bases from V and 3 from J, leaving 15 bases between them. The CDR3 runs 15 residues.

This clone turned up a few times. This chain joins TRBV27 and TRBJ1-2, with D hard to call. V was pared by 5 bases and J by 4 bases, with 11 bases between. The V gene's germline CDR1 is MNHEY and CDR2 SMNVEV (reference sequence). The CDR3 has 13 residues. The CDR3 sequence is CASSRGPIYGYTF. The CDR3 coding sequence is TGTGCCAGCAGTAGAGGTCCTATCTATGGCTACACCTTC.

The V and J genes are TRBV6-5 and TRBJ2-7; D remains ambiguous. Trimming cost V 2 bases and J 4 bases, with 12 bases left between them. This CDR3 has 14 residues. Germline lookup yields CDR1 MNHEY and CDR2 SVGAGI. This chain's CDR3 is CASSYMAQRYEQYF. In DNA form, the CDR3 reads TGTGCCAGCAGTTACATGGCTCAGAGGTACGAGCAGTACTTC.

This rearrangement joins TRBV28 to TRBJ1-1; D is unclear. The length of the CDR3 is 12 residues. Germline V CDR1 and CDR2: MDHEN, SYDVKM. Trimming cost V 3 bases and J 3 bases, with 5 bases left between them. The CDR3 is CASSFGHTEAFF. The CDR3 DNA is TGTGCCAGCAGTTTTGGCCACACTGAAGCTTTCTTT.

The chain couples TRBV11-3 to TRBJ2-7; 7 bases map to TRBD1. Germline V gives CDR1 SGHNT, CDR2 YENEEA. The CDR3 is made up of 15 amino acids. With 5 bases clipped from V and 9 bases from J, the junction kept 16 bases outside the gene matches. CDR3 DNA: TGTGCCAGCAGCCTAGCCCTGGGACAGCCTACGGGGCAGTACTTC. It yields the protein CASSLALGQPTGQYF.

The table lists this clone with a count of one. The chain recombines TRBV15 with TRBJ2-1; 14 bases fit TRBD2. V dropped 3 bases and J dropped 0; count of bases not matched to a gene: 10. The CDR3 is 20 amino acids. CDR1 is LNHNV and CDR2 is YYDKDF in the germline V gene (reference sequence). The CDR3 is CATSRESGLAGVSSYNEQFF. The CDR3 DNA follows: TGTGCCACCAGCAGGGAATCGGGACTAGCGGGGGTTTCCTCCTACAATGAGCAGTTCTTC. Looking up the rest from reference TRBV15 and TRBJ2-1 gives the full variable domain: DAMVIQNPRYQVTQFGKPVTLSCSQTLNHNVMYWYQQKSSQAPKLLFHYYDKDFNNEADTPDNFQSRRPNTSFCFLDIRSPGLGDTAMYLCATSRESGLAGVSSYNEQFFGPGTRLTVL.

The CDR3 protein is CASPAGQAGGNTIYF. As DNA, the CDR3 is TGTGCCAGCCCGGCGGGACAGGCTGGGGGAAACACCATATATTTT. The chain has TRBV27 and TRBJ1-3; 8 nucleotides align to TRBD1. V gave up 8 bases and J gave up 4 bases; unmatched junction bases: 10. Germline CDR1 and CDR2: MNHEY and SMNVEV (reference sequence). CDR3 length: 15 amino acids.

The chain combines TRBV4-1 with TRBJ2-7, with D possibly matching TRBD2 (5 bases). Per the germline V gene, CDR1 is MGHRA and CDR2 is YSYEKL. V lost 1 base to trimming and J lost 3 bases, with 10 bases between them. The CDR3 extends over 14 amino acids. The CDR3 loop reads CASSQGVGSYEQYF. CDR3 in DNA: TGCGCCAGCAGCCAAGGGGTGGGGAGCTACGAGCAGTACTTC.